The entry below describes one T cell receptor (beta chain). What it binds is not known. This entry comes from a study of T-cell memory formation after mild COVID-19. Study results and limitations: Pre-infection memory showed some responding clones, and this suggested that cross-reactive memory joined. Researchers could not confirm that second-wave clones peaking on day 37 targeted SARS-CoV-2. Shrinking CD4+ clones resided mostly in CM and EM, and CD8+ ones in EMRA.

V shed 6 bases and J 6 bases; nucleotides not matched to a gene: 2. CDR1 is MNHEY, CDR2 SVGAGI, per germline. The CDR3 is 11 residues long. 5'RACE, which relied on constant-segment primers, yielded TCR alpha and TCR beta cDNA libraries carrying sample barcodes and UMIs. TCRdb reprocessed the 5' RACE reads with MiXCR, giving one entry per CDR3 protein. The sample lists fewer than 650,000 distinct CDR3 sequences, about 18% occurring once. The V and J genes are TRBV6-5 and TRBJ2-7; 7 positions match TRBD1. The TCR originated in an adult woman who had mild COVID-19 (a few samples of this study predate the infection). Cell type and time point are not known. The sample comprised PBMCs or a T cell subset sorted from them (not recorded which). In DNA, the CDR3 is TGTGCCAGCAGGAGGACAGGCGAGCAGTACTTC. Protein product: CASRRTGEQYF.